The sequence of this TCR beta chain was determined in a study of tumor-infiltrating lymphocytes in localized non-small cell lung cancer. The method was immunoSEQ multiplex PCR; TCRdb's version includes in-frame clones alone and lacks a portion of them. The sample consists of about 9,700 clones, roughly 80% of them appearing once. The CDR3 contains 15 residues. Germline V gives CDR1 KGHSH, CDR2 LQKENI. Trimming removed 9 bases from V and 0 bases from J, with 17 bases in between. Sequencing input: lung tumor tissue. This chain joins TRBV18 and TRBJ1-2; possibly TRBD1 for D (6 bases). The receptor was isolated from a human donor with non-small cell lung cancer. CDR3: CASTPGQYANYGYTF. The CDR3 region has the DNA TGTGCCAGTACCCCCGGACAGTACGCTAACTATGGCTACACCTTC. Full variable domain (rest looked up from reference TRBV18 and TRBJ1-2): NAGVMQNPRHLVRRRGQEARLRCSPMKGHSHVYWYRQLPEEGLKFMVYLQKENIIDESGMPKERFSAEFPKEGPSILRIQQVVRGDSAAYFCASTPGQYANYGYTFGSGTRLTVV.